Below are 10 T cell receptor beta chains sequenced from a single sample in a study of blood T cell repertoires in COVID-19. Method: immunoSEQ multiplex PCR; TCRdb's copy keeps in-frame clones and lacks some. The sample gives about 22,000 clones, over 80% of which show up once; more than 20% is in the top ten. Sequences were obtained from peripheral blood. Source of these receptors: an older man with active or convalescent COVID-19.

The chain has TRBV24-1 and TRBJ2-7; the D gene is possibly TRBD1 (5 bases). V was trimmed by 3 bases and J by 2 bases, leaving 10 bases between them. The germline V gene encodes CDR1 KGHDR and CDR2 SFDVKD. The CDR3 extends over 14 amino acids. CDR3 in amino acids: CATSDQDKTYEQYF. For the CDR3, the DNA is TGTGCCACCAGTGATCAGGACAAGACCTACGAGCAGTACTTC.

The V and J genes are TRBV18 and TRBJ2-7, with D unresolved. Trimming shortened V by 1 base and J by 4 bases, and 8 bases separated the two germline ends. The germline gives CDR1 KGHSH, CDR2 LQKENI. The CDR3 totals 13 residues. The CDR3 DNA follows: TGTGCCAGCTCACCACAAGAAGAGTACGAGCAGTACTTC. It yields the protein CASSPQEEYEQYF.

The sample holds one count of this clone. The chain is built from TRBV20-1 and TRBJ1-2; the match to TRBD1 covers 7 bases. J was trimmed by 2 bases and V by 3 bases; bases with no gene match: 9. CDR3 size: 15 residues. Germline assignment: CDR1 DFQATT and CDR2 SNEGSKA (reference sequence). CDR3 protein: CSASVPQGVNYGYTF. The CDR3 nucleotides are TGCAGTGCTAGTGTGCCTCAGGGGGTCAACTATGGCTACACCTTC.

This clone was seen just once. This CDR3 is also generated by other DNA sequences in the sample. The chain recombines TRBV5-1 with TRBJ1-1, with TRBD1 as a possible D gene (5 bases). Trimming pared 1 base from V and 5 bases from J, leaving 9 bases between. Germline lookup yields CDR1 SGHRS and CDR2 YFSETQ. This CDR3 comprises 13 residues. CDR3 residues: CASSLRGGTEAFF. Here the CDR3 DNA reads TGCGCCAGCAGCTTGCGCGGGGGAACTGAAGCTTTCTTT.

The chain carries TRBV6-1 and TRBJ2-7, with TRBD2 matching 9 bases. The CDR3 length is 15 residues. From germline, CDR1 is MNHNS and CDR2 SASEGT. The junction had 4 bases not matched to a gene; V was cut back by 0 bases and J by 4 bases. CDR3 in DNA: TGTGCCAGCAGTGAAGCGCTCGCGGGAGGGTACGAGCAGTACTTC. This gives the protein CASSEALAGGYEQYF.

V and J are TRBV18 and TRBJ2-3; 8 nucleotides agree with TRBD1. V lost 2 bases to trimming and J lost 4 bases; unmatched junction nucleotides: 8. This CDR3 is built from 16 residues. CDR1 and CDR2 (germline): KGHSH, LQKENI. The CDR3 loop is CASSPTTGGVSDTQYF. In DNA form, the CDR3 reads TGTGCCAGCTCACCAACCACAGGGGGAGTATCAGATACGCAGTATTTT.

Comments on this clone: At the DNA level, this CDR3 is encoded by other sequences in the same sample as well. V is TRBV2 and J is TRBJ1-5; D gene unclear. The V and J ends lost 3 bases and 1 base respectively, with 4 bases between them. From germline, CDR1 is SNHLY and CDR2 FYNNEI. The CDR3 has 13 residues. The CDR3 reads CASSDRSNQPQHF. The CDR3 nucleotides are TGTGCCAGCAGTGACAGGAGCAATCAGCCCCAGCATTTT.

The V gene is TRBV29-1, the J gene TRBJ1-2, with unresolved D. The CDR3 covers 12 residues. Per germline, CDR1 SQVTM and CDR2 ANQGSEA. The V gene lost 3 bases and the J gene lost 8 bases, with 13 bases spanning the gap. In nucleotides, the CDR3 is TGCAGCGTTGAGGCAGGCCGAGGGGGCTACACCTTC. Translating it yields CSVEAGRGGYTF.

The rearrangement uses TRBV5-1 and TRBJ2-2, with a tentative D call TRBD1 (6 bases). The CDR3 length is 15 residues. V was pared by 4 bases and J by 3 bases, with 13 bases between. The germline V gene encodes CDR1 SGHRS and CDR2 YFSETQ. The CDR3 is CASSAGHRDTGELFF. CDR3 DNA sequence: TGCGCCAGCAGCGCAGGGCACAGGGACACCGGGGAGCTGTTTTTT.

This chain uses TRBV5-8 with TRBJ1-1; D is undetermined. Between the trimmed V and J ends, which lost 2 bases and 1 base, there was a span of 12 bases. From germline, CDR1 is SGHTS and CDR2 YDEGEE. This CDR3 contains 15 residues. CDR3: CASSFRSFRNTEAFF. DNA of the CDR3: TGTGCCAGCAGCTTTAGGAGTTTTAGGAACACTGAAGCTTTCTTT.